The clone carrying this T cell receptor beta chain was counted many times. Its matching antigen is unknown. The sample belongs to a study of T cells in Graves' hyperthyroidism and ophthalmopathy. Study results and caveats: A model of 13 V-J pairs discriminated ophthalmopathy from stable hyperthyroidism.

What was amplified from RNA transcripts were TCR beta CDR3 regions. First-round RT-PCR targeting the TCR CDR3 was performed with the HTBI primer set. TCRdb re-analysed the multiplex PCR reads in MiXCR, keeping a single row per CDR3 protein. The sample has about half a million distinct CDR3 sequences, approximately 25% seen once. Input material: blood. This clonotype was obtained from a woman in her twenties or thirties with Graves' ophthalmopathy.

CDR3 sequence (DNA): TGCGCCAGCAGCCCGGGACAGGGCGGAGAGCAGCCCCAGCATTTT. Translated, it gives CASSPGQGGEQPQHF. The chain employs TRBV5-1 and TRBJ1-5, with 9 bases that match TRBD1. CDR1 SGHRS and CDR2 YFSETQ come from the germline V gene. The CDR3 loop spans 15 amino acids. V lost 4 bases, J lost 7 bases, and 9 bases stayed unmatched. The variable domain in full, completed from reference TRBV5-1 and TRBJ1-5, reads KAGVTQTPRYLIKTRGQQVTLSCSPISGHRSVSWYQQTPGQGLQFLFEYFSETQRNKGNFPGRFSGRQFSNSRSEMNVSTLELGDSALYLCASSPGQGGEQPQHFGDGTRLSIL.